What follows describes a single T cell receptor (beta chain). The antigen is not known. The data were taken from a study of T cell responses to AZD1222 COVID-19 vaccine. The study's findings and limits: Spike as a whole was targeted by vaccine-associated CD4 TCRs, dominant at 160-218 and 743-854.

The CDR3 is made up of 15 amino acids. V was clipped by 1 base and J by 6 bases, with 13 bases between them. Germline lookup yields CDR1 SGHTA and CDR2 FQGNSA. TCRdb's copy holds only in-frame clones and misses some; the assay was immunoSEQ multiplex PCR. The repertoire includes 80,000 or so clones, roughly nine tenths of them detected once, and roughly 1.6% sits in the top ten. Sequenced material: peripheral blood, taken on day 0 of AZD1222 vaccination. The clonotype originates from an adult in good health. This chain joins TRBV7-2 and TRBJ2-1; perhaps TRBD2 as D (6 bases). The CDR3 nucleotides are TGTGCCAGCAGCTTAGTGGCCGCCGGGGGCAATGAGCAGTTCTTC. This gives the protein CASSLVAAGGNEQFF.